The entry below describes one TCR beta chain. The CDR3 extends over 16 amino acids. V lost 0 bases, J lost 2 bases, and 14 bases lay in between. Germline CDR1 reads SGHVS; CDR2 reads FQNEAQ. This entry belongs to a study of brain T cells in children with intractable seizures. Clones were sequenced by immunoSEQ multiplex PCR, and TCRdb holds only the in-frame ones, with some missing. The sample records some 76,000 clones, under 95% being singletons. The chain has TRBV7-8 and TRBJ2-7; D is possibly TRBD1 (6 bases). This material consisted of peripheral blood, taken at surgery. The clonotype comes from a boy under two years old with tuberous sclerosis and intractable seizures. CDR3 protein: CASSLALGDRPYEQYF. CDR3 nucleotide sequence: TGTGCCAGCAGCTTAGCTCTTGGAGACAGGCCCTACGAGCAGTACTTC. Based on the CDR3 plus reference TRBV7-8 and TRBJ2-7, the full variable domain is GAGVSQSPRYKVAKRGQDVALRCDPISGHVSLFWYQQALGQGPEFLTYFQNEAQLDKSGLPSDRFFAERPEGSVSTLKIQRTQQEDSAVYLCASSLALGDRPYEQYFGPGTRLTVT.